These 8 T cell receptor beta chains share one sample of origin, sequenced in a study of blood T cell repertoires in COVID-19. TCRdb keeps only in-frame clones here, not all; method: immunoSEQ multiplex PCR. The sample contains around 140,000 clones, 80% to 90% of which appear only once. The sequenced sample was peripheral blood. The source is a woman aged 45-59 years with acute or convalescent COVID-19.

This clone was seen only once. The chain joins TRBV27 to TRBJ1-1, with D unclear. CDR3 length: 11 amino acids. V was trimmed by 3 bases and J by 6 bases, leaving 5 bases between them. CDR1 and CDR2 from the germline V gene are MNHEY and SMNVEV (reference sequence). CDR3 residues: CASSFGPEAFF. The CDR3 bases are TGTGCCAGCAGTTTTGGGCCTGAAGCTTTCTTT.

The rearrangement joins TRBV18 to TRBJ2-5; D may be TRBD1 (6 bases). The CDR3 is 15 residues long. Germline CDR1 is KGHSH and CDR2 is LQKENI. The V end lost 0 bases, the J end lost 5 bases, and 13 bases lay between the germline ends. CDR3 amino acids: CASSPPGYREETQYF. The CDR3, as DNA: TGTGCCAGCTCACCACCGGGGTACAGGGAGGAGACCCAGTACTTC.

There are a few counts of this clone. The chain is built from TRBV3-1 (or the pseudogene TRBV3-2) and TRBJ1-6; the match to TRBD1 covers 7 bases. This CDR3 spans 16 amino acids. With V trimmed by 3 bases and J by 9 bases, 11 bases remained unmatched. From germline, CDR1 is LGHDT and CDR2 YNNKEL (reference sequence). The CDR3 region has the DNA TGTGCCAGCAGCCAGTTGATGACAGGGTCGAGTTCACCCCTCCACTTT. It encodes CASSQLMTGSSSPLHF.

The chain uses TRBV13 and TRBJ1-1; TRBD1 matches 8 bases. CDR1 and CDR2 (germline): PRHDT, FYEKMQ (reference sequence). J gave up 3 bases and V 3 bases, and 3 bases lay outside the gene matches. There are 14 residues in the CDR3. Here the CDR3 DNA reads TGTGCCAGCAGCTTTGCAGGGGGCCACACTGAAGCTTTCTTT. This translates into CASSFAGGHTEAFF.

V gene TRBV6-4 combines with J gene TRBJ2-7; maybe TRBD2 (5 bases). The CDR3 consists of 13 residues. Germline CDR1 and CDR2: MRHNA and SNTAGT. V shed 4 bases and J shed 1 base, with 8 bases lying between them. CDR3 nucleotides: TGTGCCAGCAGTGCCGAGGGTTCCTACGAGCAGTACTTC. This encodes CASSAEGSYEQYF.

The CDR3 DNA reads TGTGCCTGGAGTCATGACTTGGGCAATCAGCCCCAGCATTTT. It translates to CAWSHDLGNQPQHF. V gene TRBV30 combines with J gene TRBJ1-5; no clear D. In germline, CDR1 is GTSNPN, CDR2 SVGIG (reference sequence). This CDR3 has 14 amino acids. Trimming pared 2 bases from V and 2 bases from J, leaving 10 bases between. The variable domain in full, with the rest retrieved from reference TRBV30 and TRBJ1-5, is SQTIHQWPATLVQPVGSPLSLECTVEGTSNPNLYWYRQAAGRGLQLLFYSVGIGQISSEVPQNLSASRPQDRQFILSSKKLLLSDSGFYLCAWSHDLGNQPQHFGDGTRLSIL.

This sequence joins TRBV3-1 (or the pseudogene TRBV3-2) and TRBJ2-3; 9 nucleotides agree with TRBD2. The junction had 10 bases not matched to a gene; V was cut back by 0 bases and J by 3 bases. The germline V gene encodes CDR1 LGHDT and CDR2 YNNKEL (reference sequence). This CDR3 spans 18 amino acids. The CDR3 DNA reads as TGTGCCAGCAGCCAAGATGGGCTAGCGGGGACGACGACAGATACGCAGTATTTT. As protein: CASSQDGLAGTTTDTQYF.

This chain joins TRBV29-1 and TRBJ1-1, with D uncertain. CDR1 and CDR2 from the germline V gene are SQVTM and ANQGSEA. V lost 3 bases, J lost 6 bases, and 11 bases lay in between. The CDR3 covers 12 residues. This CDR3 is CSVDAGPPEAFF. CDR3 bases: TGCAGCGTTGACGCGGGTCCCCCTGAAGCTTTCTTT.